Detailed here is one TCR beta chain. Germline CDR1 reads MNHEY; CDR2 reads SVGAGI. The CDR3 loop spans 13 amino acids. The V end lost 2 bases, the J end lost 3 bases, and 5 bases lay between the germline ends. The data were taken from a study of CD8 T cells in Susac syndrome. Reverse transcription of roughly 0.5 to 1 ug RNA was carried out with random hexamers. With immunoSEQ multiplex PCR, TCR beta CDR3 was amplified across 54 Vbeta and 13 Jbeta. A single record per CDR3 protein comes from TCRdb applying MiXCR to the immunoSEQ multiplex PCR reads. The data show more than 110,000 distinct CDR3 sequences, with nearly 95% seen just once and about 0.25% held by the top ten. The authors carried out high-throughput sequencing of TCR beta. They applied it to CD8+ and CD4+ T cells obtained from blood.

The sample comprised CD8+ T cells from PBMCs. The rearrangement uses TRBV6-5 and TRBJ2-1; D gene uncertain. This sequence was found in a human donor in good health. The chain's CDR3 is CASSYNGYNEQFF. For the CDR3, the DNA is TGTGCCAGCAGTTACAATGGCTACAATGAGCAGTTCTTC.